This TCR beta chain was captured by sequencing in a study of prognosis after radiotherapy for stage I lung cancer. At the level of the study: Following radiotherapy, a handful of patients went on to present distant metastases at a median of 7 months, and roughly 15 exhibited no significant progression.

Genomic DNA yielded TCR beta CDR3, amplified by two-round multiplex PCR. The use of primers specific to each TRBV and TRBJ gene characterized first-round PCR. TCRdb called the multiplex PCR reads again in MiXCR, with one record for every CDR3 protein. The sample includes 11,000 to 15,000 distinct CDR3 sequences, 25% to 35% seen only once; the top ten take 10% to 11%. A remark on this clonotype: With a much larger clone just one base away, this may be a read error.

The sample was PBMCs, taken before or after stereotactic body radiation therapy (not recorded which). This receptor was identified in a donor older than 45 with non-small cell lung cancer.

CDR3: CANSPRGADNYGYTF. For the CDR3, the DNA is TGTGCCAACTCACCGAGGGGTGCGGATAACTATGGCTACACCTTC. This chain uses TRBV18 with TRBJ1-2; D perhaps matches TRBD1 (5 bases). CDR1 and CDR2 from the germline V gene are KGHSH and LQKENI. CDR3 length: 15 residues.